This T cell receptor beta chain came from a study of T cells in Graves' hyperthyroidism and ophthalmopathy. The V gene's germline CDR1 is DFQATT and CDR2 SNEGSKA (reference sequence). The CDR3 length is 12 residues. Whole-study results and caveats: Ophthalmopathy onset followed model prediction by a median around 6.6 months. Also found in blood were most expanded thyroid clonotypes above 0.001.

Researchers amplified the TCR beta CDR3 regions from RNA transcripts. The study used the HTBI primer set for a first-round RT-PCR of the TCR CDR3. TCRdb re-called the multiplex PCR reads with MiXCR, one entry per CDR3 protein. There are 480,000 or so distinct CDR3 sequences in the sample; over 35% occur only once, and roughly 45% lies in the top ten. With regard to this clonotype: Its antigen is not known.

Specimen: peripheral blood or thyroid tissue (not recorded which). This rearrangement joins TRBV20-1 to TRBJ1-5; 7 nucleotides line up with TRBD1. The receptor's source is an adult woman with Graves' disease, either hyperthyroidism or ophthalmopathy (not recorded which). Here the CDR3 DNA reads TGCAGCTCCCAGGGGACAGATCAGCCCCAGCATTTT. It is translated as CSSQGTDQPQHF.